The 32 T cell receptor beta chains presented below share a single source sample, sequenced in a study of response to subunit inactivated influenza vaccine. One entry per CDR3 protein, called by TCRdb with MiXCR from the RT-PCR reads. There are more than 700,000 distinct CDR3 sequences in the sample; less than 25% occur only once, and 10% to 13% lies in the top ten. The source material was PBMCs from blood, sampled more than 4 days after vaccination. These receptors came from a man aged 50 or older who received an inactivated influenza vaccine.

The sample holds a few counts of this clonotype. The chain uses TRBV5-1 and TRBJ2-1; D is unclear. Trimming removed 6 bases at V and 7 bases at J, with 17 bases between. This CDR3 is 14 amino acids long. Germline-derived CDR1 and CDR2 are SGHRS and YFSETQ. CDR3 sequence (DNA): TGCGCCAGCACCAAGGATAGCACCCGAAATGAGCAGTTCTTC. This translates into CASTKDSTRNEQFF.

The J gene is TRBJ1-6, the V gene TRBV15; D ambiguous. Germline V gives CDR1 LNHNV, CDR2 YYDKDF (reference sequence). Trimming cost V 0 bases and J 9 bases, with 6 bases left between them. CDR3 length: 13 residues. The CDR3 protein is CATSRDRGSPLHF. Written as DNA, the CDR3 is TGTGCCACCAGCAGAGATCGGGGTTCACCCCTCCACTTT.

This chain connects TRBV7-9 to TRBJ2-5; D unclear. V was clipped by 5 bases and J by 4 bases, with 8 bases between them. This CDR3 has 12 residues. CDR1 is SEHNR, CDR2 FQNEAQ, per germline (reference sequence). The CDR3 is CASSPTAETQYF. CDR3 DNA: TGTGCCAGCAGCCCGACGGCAGAGACCCAGTACTTC.

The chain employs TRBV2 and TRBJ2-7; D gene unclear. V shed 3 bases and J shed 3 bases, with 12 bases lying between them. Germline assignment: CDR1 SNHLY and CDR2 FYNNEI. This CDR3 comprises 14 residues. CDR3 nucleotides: TGTGCCAGCAGTGACGGCCGGGTTGTCTACGAGCAGTACTTC. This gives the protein CASSDGRVVYEQYF.

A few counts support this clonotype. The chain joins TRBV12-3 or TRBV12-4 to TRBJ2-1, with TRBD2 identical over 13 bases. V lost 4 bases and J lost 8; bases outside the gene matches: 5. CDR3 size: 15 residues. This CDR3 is CASSSLGLAGHEQFF. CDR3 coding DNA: TGTGCCAGCAGTTCCTTGGGACTAGCGGGACATGAGCAGTTCTTC.

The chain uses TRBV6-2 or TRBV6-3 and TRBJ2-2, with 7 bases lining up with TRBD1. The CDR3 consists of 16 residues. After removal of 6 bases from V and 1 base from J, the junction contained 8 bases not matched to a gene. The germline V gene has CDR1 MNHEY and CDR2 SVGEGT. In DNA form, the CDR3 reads TGTGCCAGCAGCGGCAGGGGGTCGGGGAACACCGGGGAGCTGTTTTTT. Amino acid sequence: CASSGRGSGNTGELFF.

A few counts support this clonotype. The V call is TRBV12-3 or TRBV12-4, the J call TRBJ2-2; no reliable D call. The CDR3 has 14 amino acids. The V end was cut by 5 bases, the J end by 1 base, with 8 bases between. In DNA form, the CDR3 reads TGTGCCAGCAGTAGGCAGTTGAACACCGGGGAGCTGTTTTTT. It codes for CASSRQLNTGELFF.

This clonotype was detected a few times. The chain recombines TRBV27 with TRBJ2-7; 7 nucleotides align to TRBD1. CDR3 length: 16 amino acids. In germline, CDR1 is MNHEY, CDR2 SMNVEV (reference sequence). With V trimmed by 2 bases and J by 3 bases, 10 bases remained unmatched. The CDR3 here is CASSLGAPGGSYEQYF. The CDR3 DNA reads TGTGCCAGCAGTTTAGGTGCGCCAGGGGGTAGCTACGAGCAGTACTTC.

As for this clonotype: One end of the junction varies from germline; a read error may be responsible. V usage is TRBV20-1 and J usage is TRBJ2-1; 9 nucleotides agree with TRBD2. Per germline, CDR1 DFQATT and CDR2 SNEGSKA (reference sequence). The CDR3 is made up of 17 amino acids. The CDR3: CCASGTISGGHHNEQFF. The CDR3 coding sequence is TGCTGTGCTAGTGGGACGATTAGCGGGGGACACCACAATGAGCAGTTCTTC.

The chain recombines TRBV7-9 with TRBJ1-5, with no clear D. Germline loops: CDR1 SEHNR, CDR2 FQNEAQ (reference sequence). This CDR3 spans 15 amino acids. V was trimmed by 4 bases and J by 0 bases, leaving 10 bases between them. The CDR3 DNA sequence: TGTGCCAGCAGCTCCGCGACGGATAGCAATCAGCCCCAGCATTTT. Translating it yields CASSSATDSNQPQHF.

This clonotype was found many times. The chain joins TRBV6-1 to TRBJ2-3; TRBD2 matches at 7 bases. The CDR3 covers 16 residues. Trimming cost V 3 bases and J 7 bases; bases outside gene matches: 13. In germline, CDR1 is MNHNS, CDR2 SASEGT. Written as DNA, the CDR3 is TGTGCCAGCAGTGACGCAGGGATGGGCGGGAGAAATACGCAGTATTTT. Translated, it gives CASSDAGMGGRNTQYF.

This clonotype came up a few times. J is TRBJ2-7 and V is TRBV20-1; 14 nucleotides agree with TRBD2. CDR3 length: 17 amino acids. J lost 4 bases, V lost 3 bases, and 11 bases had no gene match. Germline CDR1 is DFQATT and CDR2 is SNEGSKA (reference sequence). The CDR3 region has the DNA TGCAGTGCTAGCCCGACTAGCGGGAGGGCCCTCTCGTACGAGCAGTACTTC. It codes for CSASPTSGRALSYEQYF.

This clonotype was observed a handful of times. As DNA, the CDR3 is TGTGCCAGCAGGGCGAGGGGGCACTCCTACGAGCAGTACTTC. This codes for CASRARGHSYEQYF. This rearrangement joins TRBV2 to TRBJ2-7; 7 nucleotides match TRBD1. The CDR3 totals 14 residues. From germline, CDR1 is SNHLY and CDR2 FYNNEI. V shed 6 bases, J shed 0 bases, and the junction held 5 bases outside the gene matches.

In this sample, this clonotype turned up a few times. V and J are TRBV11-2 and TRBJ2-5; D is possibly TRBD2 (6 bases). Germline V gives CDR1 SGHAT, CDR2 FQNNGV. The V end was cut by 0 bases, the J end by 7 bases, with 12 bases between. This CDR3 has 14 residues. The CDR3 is CASSLESGLATQYF. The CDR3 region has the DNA TGTGCCAGCAGCTTAGAAAGCGGGCTAGCGACCCAGTACTTC. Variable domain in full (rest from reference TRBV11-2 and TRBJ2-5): EAGVAQSPRYKIIEKRQSVAFWCNPISGHATLYWYQQILGQGPKLLIQFQNNGVVDDSQLPKDRFSAERLKGVDSTLKIQPAKLEDSAVYLCASSLESGLATQYFGPGTRLLVL.

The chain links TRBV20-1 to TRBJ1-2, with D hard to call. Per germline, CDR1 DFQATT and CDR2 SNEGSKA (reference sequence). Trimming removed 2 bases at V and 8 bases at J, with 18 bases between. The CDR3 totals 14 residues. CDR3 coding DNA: TGCAGTGCTAGACCAACTACGTGGCCGGAGGGCTACACCTTC. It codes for CSARPTTWPEGYTF.

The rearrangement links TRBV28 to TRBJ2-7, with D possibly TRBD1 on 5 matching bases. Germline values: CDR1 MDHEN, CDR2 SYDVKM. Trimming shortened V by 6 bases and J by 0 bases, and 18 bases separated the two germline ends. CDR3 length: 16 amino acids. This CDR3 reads CASRPGRKTASYEQYF. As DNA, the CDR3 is TGTGCCAGCAGGCCCGGCCGAAAGACAGCCTCCTACGAGCAGTACTTC.

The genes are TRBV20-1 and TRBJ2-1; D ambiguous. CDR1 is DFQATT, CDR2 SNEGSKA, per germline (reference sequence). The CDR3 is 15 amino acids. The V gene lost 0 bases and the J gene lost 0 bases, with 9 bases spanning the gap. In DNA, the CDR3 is TGCAGTGCTAGAGACCAAGAGAGCTCCTACAATGAGCAGTTCTTC. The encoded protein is CSARDQESSYNEQFF.

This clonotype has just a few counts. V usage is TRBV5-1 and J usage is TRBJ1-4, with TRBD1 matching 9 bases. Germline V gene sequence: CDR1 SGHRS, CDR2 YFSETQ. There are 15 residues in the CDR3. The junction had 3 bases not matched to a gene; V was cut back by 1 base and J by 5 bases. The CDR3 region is CASSLMGTGNEKLFF. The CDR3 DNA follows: TGCGCCAGCAGCTTGATGGGGACAGGGAATGAAAAACTGTTTTTT. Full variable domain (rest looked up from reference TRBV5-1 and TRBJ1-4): KAGVTQTPRYLIKTRGQQVTLSCSPISGHRSVSWYQQTPGQGLQFLFEYFSETQRNKGNFPGRFSGRQFSNSRSEMNVSTLELGDSALYLCASSLMGTGNEKLFFGSGTQLSVL.

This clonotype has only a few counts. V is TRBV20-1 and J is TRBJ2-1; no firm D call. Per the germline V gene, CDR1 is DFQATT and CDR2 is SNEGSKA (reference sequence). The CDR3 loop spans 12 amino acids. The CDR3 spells CSAALGKGEQFF. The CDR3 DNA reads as TGCAGCGCCGCATTGGGGAAGGGTGAGCAGTTCTTC.

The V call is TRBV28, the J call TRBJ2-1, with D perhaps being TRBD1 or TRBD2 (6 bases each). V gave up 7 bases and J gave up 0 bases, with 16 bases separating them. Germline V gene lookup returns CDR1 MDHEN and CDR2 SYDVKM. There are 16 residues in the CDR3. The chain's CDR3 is CASMFGGGSSYNEQFF. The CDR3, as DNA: TGTGCCAGCATGTTTGGAGGGGGGTCCTCCTACAATGAGCAGTTCTTC.

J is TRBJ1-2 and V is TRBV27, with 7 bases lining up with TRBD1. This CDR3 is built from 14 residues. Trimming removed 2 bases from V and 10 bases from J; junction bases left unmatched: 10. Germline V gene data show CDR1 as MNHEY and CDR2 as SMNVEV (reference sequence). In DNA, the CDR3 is TGTGCCAGCAGTTTAACCAGGGGGATAGAGGACTACACCTTC. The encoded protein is CASSLTRGIEDYTF.

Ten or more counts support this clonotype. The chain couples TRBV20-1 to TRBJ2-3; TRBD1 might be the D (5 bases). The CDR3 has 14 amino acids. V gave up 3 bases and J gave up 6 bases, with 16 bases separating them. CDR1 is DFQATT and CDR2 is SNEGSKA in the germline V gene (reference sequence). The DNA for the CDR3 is TGCAGTGCTAGCTTTTACCCAGGGCTTGATACGCAGTATTTT. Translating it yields CSASFYPGLDTQYF.

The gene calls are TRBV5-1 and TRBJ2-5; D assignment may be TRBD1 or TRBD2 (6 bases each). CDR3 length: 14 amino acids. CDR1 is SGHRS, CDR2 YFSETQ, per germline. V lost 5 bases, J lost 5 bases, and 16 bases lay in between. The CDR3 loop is CASRDGGRFETQYF. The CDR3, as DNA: TGCGCCAGCAGAGATGGGGGGCGGTTTGAGACCCAGTACTTC.

The CDR3 spells CSVGTPRNEQFF. Written as DNA, the CDR3 is TGCAGTGTCGGGACCCCACGGAATGAGCAGTTCTTC. The chain links TRBV20-1 to TRBJ2-1; D is tentatively TRBD1 or TRBD2 (5 bases each). The V and J ends lost 7 bases and 7 bases respectively, with 14 bases between them. This CDR3 is built from 12 residues. The germline V gene has CDR1 DFQATT and CDR2 SNEGSKA (reference sequence).

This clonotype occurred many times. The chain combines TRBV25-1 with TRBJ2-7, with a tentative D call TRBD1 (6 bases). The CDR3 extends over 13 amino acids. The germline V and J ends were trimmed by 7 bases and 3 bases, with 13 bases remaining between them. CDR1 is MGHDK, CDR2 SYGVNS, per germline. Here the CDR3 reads CASTSQGYYEQYF. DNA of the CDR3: TGTGCCAGCACCTCACAGGGTTACTACGAGCAGTACTTC.

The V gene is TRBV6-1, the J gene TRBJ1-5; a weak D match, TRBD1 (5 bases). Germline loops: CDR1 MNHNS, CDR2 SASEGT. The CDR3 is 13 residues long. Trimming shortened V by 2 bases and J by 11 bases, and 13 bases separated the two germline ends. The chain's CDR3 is CASSEIRESAQHF. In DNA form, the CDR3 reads TGTGCCAGCAGTGAAATCAGGGAATCAGCCCAGCATTTT.

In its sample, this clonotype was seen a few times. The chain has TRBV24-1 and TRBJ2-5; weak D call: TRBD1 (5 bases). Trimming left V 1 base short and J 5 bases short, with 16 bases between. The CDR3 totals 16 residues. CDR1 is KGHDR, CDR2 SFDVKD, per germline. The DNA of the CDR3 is TGTGCCACCAGTGATTTAGGGGCAGGGCTACGGGAGACCCAGTACTTC. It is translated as CATSDLGAGLRETQYF.

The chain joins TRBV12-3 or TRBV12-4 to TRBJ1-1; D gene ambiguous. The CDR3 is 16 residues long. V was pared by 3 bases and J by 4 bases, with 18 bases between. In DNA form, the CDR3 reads TGTGCCAGCAGTTTCAACCCGGCACGGAGGGTCACTGAAGCTTTCTTT. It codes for CASSFNPARRVTEAFF.

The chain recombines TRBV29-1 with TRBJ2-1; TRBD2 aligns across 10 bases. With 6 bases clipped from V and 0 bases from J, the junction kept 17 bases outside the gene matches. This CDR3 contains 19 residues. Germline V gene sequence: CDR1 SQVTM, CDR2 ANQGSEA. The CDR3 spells CSVGGLVAGGKSSYNEQFF. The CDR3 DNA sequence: TGCAGCGTCGGGGGTTTGGTAGCGGGAGGTAAGAGCTCCTACAATGAGCAGTTCTTC.

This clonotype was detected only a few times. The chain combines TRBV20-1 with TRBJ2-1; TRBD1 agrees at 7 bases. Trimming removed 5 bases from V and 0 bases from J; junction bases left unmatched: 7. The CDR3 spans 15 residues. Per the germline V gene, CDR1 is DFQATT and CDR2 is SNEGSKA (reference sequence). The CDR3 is CSAGRQGTSYNEQFF. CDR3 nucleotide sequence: TGCAGTGCTGGAAGACAGGGAACCTCCTACAATGAGCAGTTCTTC.

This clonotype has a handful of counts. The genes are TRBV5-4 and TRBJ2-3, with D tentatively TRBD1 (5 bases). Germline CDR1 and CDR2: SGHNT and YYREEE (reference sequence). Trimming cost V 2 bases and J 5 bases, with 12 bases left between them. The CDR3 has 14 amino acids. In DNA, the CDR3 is TGTGCCAGCAGCTTCAGGGAAGCCCAAGATACGCAGTATTTT. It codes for CASSFREAQDTQYF.

CDR3 in amino acids: CASSQDSGGGEQFF. The CDR3 coding sequence is TGTGCCAGCAGCCAAGATTCGGGCGGGGGTGAGCAGTTCTTC. V usage is TRBV4-2 and J usage is TRBJ2-1, with 7 nucleotides matching TRBD2. Unmatched junction bases numbered 5, after V lost 0 bases and J lost 9 bases. The CDR3 length is 14 residues. Germline-derived CDR1 and CDR2 are LGHNA and YNFKEQ.